These 24 T cell receptor beta chains came from one sample sequenced in a study of T cell clonotyping in hematopoietic cell transplantation. Specified time point: recipient sample about 28 days before transplant, after cytoreduction. Method: immunoSEQ multiplex PCR; TCRdb's copy keeps in-frame clones and lacks some. Of about 18,000 clones in the sample, roughly 86% were seen once. The sequencing used peripheral blood mononuclear cells, collected before stem cell transplant. The origin of the receptors is a man between 45 and 60 years old with acute myeloid leukemia. Some clones in this sample may be carry-over from other donors' samples.

The chain combines TRBV19 with TRBJ2-7; TRBD1 agrees at 8 bases. The CDR3 is 14 residues long. From germline, CDR1 is LNHDA and CDR2 SQIVND (reference sequence). J gave up 4 bases and V 6 bases, and 8 bases lay outside the gene matches. CDR3 in DNA: TGTGCCAGTAGCCAGGGTCAGGGGGCTTACGAGCAGTACTTC. It encodes CASSQGQGAYEQYF.

J is TRBJ1-2 and V is TRBV6-1, with no clear D. The CDR3 has 13 residues. The germline CDR1 and CDR2 sequences are MNHNS and SASEGT. Deletions cut 2 bases from V and 2 bases from J, with 6 bases between. CDR3 loop: CASSENWNYGYTF. In DNA form, the CDR3 reads TGTGCCAGCAGTGAAAATTGGAACTATGGCTACACCTTC.

The gene calls are TRBV4-3 and TRBJ1-1, with no clear D. The ends were cut back, 0 bases at V and 10 bases at J, with 12 bases in the middle. This CDR3 is built from 13 residues. Germline V gene sequence: CDR1 LGHNA, CDR2 YSLEER. Here the CDR3 DNA reads TGCGCCAGCAGCCAAGATACCCAGATGGGAGCTTTCTTT. Its translation is CASSQDTQMGAFF.

This clone was seen more than once but under ten times. The genes are TRBV5-1 and TRBJ1-4; 8 positions agree with TRBD1. The CDR3 runs to 14 residues. CDR1 is SGHRS and CDR2 is YFSETQ in the germline V gene. Unmatched junction bases numbered 5, after V lost 2 bases and J lost 8 bases. The DNA for the CDR3 is TGCGCCAGCAGCTTTGGACAGGGAGGAGAAAAACTGTTTTTT. This translates into CASSFGQGGEKLFF.

The chain couples TRBV27 to TRBJ1-2, with D possibly TRBD1 on 6 matching bases. The CDR3 covers 14 residues. Germline V CDR1 and CDR2: MNHEY, SMNVEV (reference sequence). V lost 0 bases to trimming and J lost 3 bases, with 8 bases between them. The CDR3 region is CASSLSRTDYGYTF. CDR3 bases: TGTGCCAGCAGTTTATCGCGGACAGACTATGGCTACACCTTC.

J is TRBJ1-3 and V is TRBV11-2, with D uncertain. Germline CDR1 reads SGHAT; CDR2 reads FQNNGV. This CDR3 is built from 16 residues. The germline V and J ends were trimmed by 2 bases and 0 bases, with 11 bases remaining between them. CDR3 residues: CASSLIGVFSGNTIYF. For the CDR3, the DNA is TGTGCCAGCAGCTTAATTGGGGTTTTCTCTGGAAACACCATATATTTT.

The genes are TRBV6-5 and TRBJ1-5, with D maybe TRBD1 (5 bases). Germline values: CDR1 MNHEY, CDR2 SVGAGI. V lost 8 bases, J lost 2 bases, and 13 bases lay in between. The CDR3 is 14 residues long. The CDR3, as DNA: TGTGCCAGCCAGGGTTTAGCGGGCAATCAGCCCCAGCATTTT. Protein: CASQGLAGNQPQHF.

The chain links TRBV7-2 to TRBJ2-2, with 11 positions matching TRBD1. Germline loops: CDR1 SGHTA, CDR2 FQGNSA. The CDR3 covers 15 residues. J lost 3 bases, V lost 5 bases, and 2 bases had no gene match. CDR3 amino acids: CASSRTGGHTGELFF. CDR3 in DNA: TGTGCCAGCAGCAGGACAGGGGGCCACACCGGGGAGCTGTTTTTT.

This chain joins TRBV27 and TRBJ1-3, with D possibly TRBD1 on 5 matching bases. Germline CDR1 is MNHEY and CDR2 is SMNVEV (reference sequence). Trimming took 2 bases from V and 3 from J, leaving 8 bases between them. The CDR3 is 14 amino acids. CDR3 protein: CASSLGANGNTIYF. CDR3 nucleotides: TGTGCCAGCAGTTTAGGGGCCAATGGAAACACCATATATTTT.

V usage is TRBV2 and J usage is TRBJ1-1, with TRBD1 as a possible D gene (5 bases). Germline V gene data show CDR1 as SNHLY and CDR2 as FYNNEI. V shed 7 bases and J shed 1 base, with 10 bases lying between them. The CDR3 length is 13 residues. CDR3 in amino acids: CASKPGRNTEAFF. Written as DNA, the CDR3 is TGTGCCAGCAAACCGGGGCGGAACACTGAAGCTTTCTTT.

This chain uses TRBV19 with TRBJ2-7, with 7 bases lining up with TRBD1. The CDR3 covers 12 residues. Looked up from germline, CDR1 is LNHDA and CDR2 is SQIVND (reference sequence). Trimming removed 6 bases from V and 2 bases from J; junction bases left unmatched: 1. The CDR3 sequence: CASRQGTYEQYF. The CDR3 nucleotides read TGTGCCAGTAGACAGGGGACCTACGAGCAGTACTTC.

The chain combines TRBV29-1 with TRBJ1-1, with 9 bases identical to TRBD1. The CDR3 covers 15 residues. J was trimmed by 5 bases and V by 3 bases; bases with no gene match: 10. CDR1 and CDR2 (germline): SQVTM, ANQGSEA. The CDR3 spells CSVDPSRQGGTEAFF. The CDR3 coding sequence is TGCAGCGTTGACCCCTCCAGACAGGGGGGTACTGAAGCTTTCTTT. Based on the CDR3 plus reference TRBV29-1 and TRBJ1-1, the full variable domain is SAVISQKPSRDICQRGTSLTIQCQVDSQVTMMFWYRQQPGQSLTLIATANQGSEATYESGFVIDKFPISRPNLTFSTLTVSNMSPEDSSIYLCSVDPSRQGGTEAFFGQGTRLTVV.

The chain employs TRBV7-8 and TRBJ2-1; 7 bases match TRBD1. The CDR3 runs to 16 residues. V lost 2 bases to trimming and J lost 7 bases; unmatched junction nucleotides: 11. Germline CDR1 and CDR2: SGHVS and FQNEAQ. Here the CDR3 DNA reads TGTGCCAGCAGCTTACCAACCCAAATACAGGGGAATGAGCAGTTCTTC. Translation: CASSLPTQIQGNEQFF.

This clone was seen a single time. V gene TRBV5-6 combines with J gene TRBJ2-2; D is uncertain. The germline V and J ends were trimmed by 1 base and 4 bases, with 5 bases remaining between them. The CDR3 totals 13 residues. Germline-derived CDR1 and CDR2 are SGHDT and YYEEEE. CDR3 protein: CASSLSTTGELFF. CDR3 DNA sequence: TGTGCCAGCAGCTTGAGCACCACCGGGGAGCTGTTTTTT.

The chain has TRBV29-1 and TRBJ1-2; possibly TRBD1 for D (5 bases). The CDR3 loop spans 14 amino acids. The germline V and J ends were trimmed by 1 base and 1 base, with 10 bases remaining between them. Germline V gives CDR1 SQVTM, CDR2 ANQGSEA. In nucleotides, the CDR3 is TGCAGCGTTGAAGTTTTAGGGGATAACTATGGCTACACCTTC. Translated, it gives CSVEVLGDNYGYTF.

The V call is TRBV4-2, the J call TRBJ1-2, with D unresolved. Deletions cut 0 bases from V and 8 bases from J, with 10 bases between. The CDR3 is 13 amino acids. Germline V gives CDR1 LGHNA, CDR2 YNFKEQ. The CDR3 here is CASSQDLERGYTF. The CDR3 coding sequence is TGTGCCAGCAGCCAAGACCTGGAGAGGGGCTACACCTTC.

The CDR3 sequence is CASSEYGLAGVQETQYF. The CDR3 nucleotides are TGTGCCAGCAGCGAATACGGATTGGCAGGGGTACAAGAGACCCAGTACTTC. The genes are TRBV11-1 and TRBJ2-5; D may be TRBD1 (6 bases). Deletions cut 5 bases from V and 2 bases from J, with 21 bases between. This CDR3 is built from 17 residues. Germline assignment: CDR1 SGHAT and CDR2 FQDESV (reference sequence).

This chain connects TRBV7-6 to TRBJ1-2; D possibly corresponds to TRBD1 (5 bases). Trimming took off 4 bases at V and 4 bases at J, with 10 bases between the two ends. Germline-derived CDR1 and CDR2 are SGHVS and FNYEAQ. The CDR3 spans 13 residues. The chain's CDR3 is CASSSRGGYGYTF. In DNA form, the CDR3 reads TGTGCCAGCAGCTCTCGGGGGGGCTATGGCTACACCTTC.

The chain has TRBV7-9 and TRBJ2-3; maybe TRBD2 (5 bases). The CDR3 covers 13 residues. Germline CDR1 and CDR2: SEHNR and FQNEAQ (reference sequence). V shed 6 bases and J shed 3 bases, with 10 bases lying between them. CDR3 bases: TGTGCCAGCAGTCCGACGGGAACAGATACGCAGTATTTT. This encodes CASSPTGTDTQYF.

V usage is TRBV9 and J usage is TRBJ1-2; D is possibly TRBD1 (6 bases). The CDR3 runs 16 residues. The V gene lost 4 bases and the J gene lost 8 bases, with 24 bases spanning the gap. CDR1 and CDR2 (germline): SGDLS, YYNGEE. DNA of the CDR3: TGTGCCAGCAGCTCCCACCCGCTGGGGGGGCTGCAAGGCTACACCTTC. Amino acid sequence: CASSSHPLGGLQGYTF. The variable domain in full, completed from reference TRBV9 and TRBJ1-2, reads DSGVTQTPKHLITATGQRVTLRCSPRSGDLSVYWYQQSLDQGLQFLIQYYNGEERAKGNILERFSAQQFPDLHSELNLSSLELGDSALYFCASSSHPLGGLQGYTFGSGTRLTVV.

The chain carries TRBV10-2 and TRBJ2-1; the match to TRBD2 covers 12 bases. Germline-derived CDR1 and CDR2 are WSHSY and SAAADI. The CDR3 runs 16 residues. J lost 6 bases, V lost 2 bases, and 5 bases had no gene match. DNA of the CDR3: TGCGCCAGCAGTGAGGGACTAGCGGGGCGTCCCAATGAGCAGTTCTTC. It encodes CASSEGLAGRPNEQFF.

This clone is a singleton in its sample. The chain links TRBV6-5 to TRBJ1-5; the match to TRBD1 covers 10 bases. After removal of 8 bases from V and 6 bases from J, the junction contained 7 bases not matched to a gene. In germline, CDR1 is MNHEY, CDR2 SVGAGI. This CDR3 has 14 amino acids. The CDR3 is CASADRGRSQPQHF. The CDR3 DNA reads TGTGCCAGCGCTGACAGGGGGCGAAGTCAGCCCCAGCATTTT.

The chain links TRBV5-3 to TRBJ1-5; perhaps TRBD1 as D (5 bases). TRBV5-3 is labeled an ORF, and its function is uncertain. V was cut by 1 base and J by 7 bases, with 15 bases left in between. This CDR3 spans 15 amino acids. The CDR3 nucleotides read TGTGCCAGAAGCTTGAGGAGGGGTTTTGGACAGCCCCAGCATTTT. Its translation is CARSLRRGFGQPQHF.

The chain recombines TRBV7-8 with TRBJ1-1; the D gene is possibly TRBD1 (5 bases). The germline V gene encodes CDR1 SGHVS and CDR2 FQNEAQ. Trimming left V 4 bases short and J 3 bases short, with 12 bases between. CDR3 length equals 14 residues. CDR3 region: CASSSSEGYTEAFF. The DNA for the CDR3 is TGTGCCAGCAGCTCGAGCGAGGGGTACACTGAAGCTTTCTTT.